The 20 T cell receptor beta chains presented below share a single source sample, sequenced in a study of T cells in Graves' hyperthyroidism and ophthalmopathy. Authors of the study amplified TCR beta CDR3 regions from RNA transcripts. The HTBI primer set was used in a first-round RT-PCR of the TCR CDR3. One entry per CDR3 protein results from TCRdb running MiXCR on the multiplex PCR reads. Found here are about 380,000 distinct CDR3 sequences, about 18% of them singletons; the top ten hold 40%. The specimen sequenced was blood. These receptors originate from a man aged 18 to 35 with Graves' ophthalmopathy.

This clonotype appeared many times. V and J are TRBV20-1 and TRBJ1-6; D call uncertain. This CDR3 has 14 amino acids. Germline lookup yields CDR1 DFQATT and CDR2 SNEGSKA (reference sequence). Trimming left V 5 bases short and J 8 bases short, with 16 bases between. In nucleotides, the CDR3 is TGCAGTGCTTCCCCTGGCAGCCCCGATTCACCCCTCCACTTT. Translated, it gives CSASPGSPDSPLHF.

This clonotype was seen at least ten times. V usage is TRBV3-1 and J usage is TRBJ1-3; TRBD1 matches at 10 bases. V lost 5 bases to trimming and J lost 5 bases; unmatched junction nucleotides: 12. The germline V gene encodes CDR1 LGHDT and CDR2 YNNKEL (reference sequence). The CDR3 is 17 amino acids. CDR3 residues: CASSIDQDRGSRNTIYF. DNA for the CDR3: TGTGCCAGCAGCATCGACCAGGACAGGGGGTCCAGAAACACCATATATTTT.

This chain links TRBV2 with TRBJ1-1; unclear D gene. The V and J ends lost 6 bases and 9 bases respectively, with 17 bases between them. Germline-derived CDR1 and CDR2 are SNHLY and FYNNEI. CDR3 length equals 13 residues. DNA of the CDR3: TGTGCCAGCAGGACTGAAATGAACACCAAAGCTTTCTTT. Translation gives CASRTEMNTKAFF.

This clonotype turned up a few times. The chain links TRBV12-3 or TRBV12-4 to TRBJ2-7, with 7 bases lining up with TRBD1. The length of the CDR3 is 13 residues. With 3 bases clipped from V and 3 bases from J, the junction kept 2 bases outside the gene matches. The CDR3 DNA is TGTGCCAGCAGTTTCCGGGACAGCTACGAGCAGTACTTC. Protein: CASSFRDSYEQYF.

The CDR3 spells CASRTQGATTYGYTF. CDR3 coding DNA: TGTGCCAGCAGGACACAGGGGGCGACGACCTATGGCTACACCTTC. The V and J genes are TRBV27 and TRBJ1-2; 9 bases line up with TRBD1. CDR1 and CDR2 from the germline V gene are MNHEY and SMNVEV (reference sequence). The CDR3 extends over 15 amino acids. After removal of 6 bases from V and 4 bases from J, the junction contained 9 bases not matched to a gene.

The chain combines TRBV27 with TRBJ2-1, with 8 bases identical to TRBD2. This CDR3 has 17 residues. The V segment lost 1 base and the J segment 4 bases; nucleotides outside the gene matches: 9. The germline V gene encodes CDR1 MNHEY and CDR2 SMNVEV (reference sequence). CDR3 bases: TGTGCCAGCAGTTTATTCGGCGGGGGGCTCCTTTACAATGAGCAGTTCTTC. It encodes CASSLFGGGLLYNEQFF.

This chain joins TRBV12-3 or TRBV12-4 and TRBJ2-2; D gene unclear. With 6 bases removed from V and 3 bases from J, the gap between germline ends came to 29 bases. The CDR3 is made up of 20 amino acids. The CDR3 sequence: CASSNLRLPPTSYDTGELFF. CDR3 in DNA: TGTGCCAGCAGCAATTTGAGACTCCCCCCTACTTCGTATGACACCGGGGAGCTGTTTTTT.

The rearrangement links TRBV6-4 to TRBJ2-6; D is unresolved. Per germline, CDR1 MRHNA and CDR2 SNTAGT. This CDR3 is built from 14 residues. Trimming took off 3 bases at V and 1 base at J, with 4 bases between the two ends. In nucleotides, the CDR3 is TGTGCCAGCAGTGAAAAATCTGGGGCCAACGTCCTGACTTTC. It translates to CASSEKSGANVLTF.

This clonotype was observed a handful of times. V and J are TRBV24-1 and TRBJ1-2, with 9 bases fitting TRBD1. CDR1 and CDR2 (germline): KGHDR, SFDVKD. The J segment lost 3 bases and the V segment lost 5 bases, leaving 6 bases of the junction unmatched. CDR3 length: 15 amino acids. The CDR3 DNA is TGTGCCACCAGTGCCCCGGACAGGGGAGACTATGGCTACACCTTC. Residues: CATSAPDRGDYGYTF.

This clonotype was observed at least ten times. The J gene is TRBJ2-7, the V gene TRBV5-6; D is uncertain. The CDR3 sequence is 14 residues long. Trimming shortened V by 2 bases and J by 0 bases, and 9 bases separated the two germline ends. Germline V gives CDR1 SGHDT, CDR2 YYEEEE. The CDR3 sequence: CASSFWAVSYEQYF. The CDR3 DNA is TGTGCCAGCAGCTTCTGGGCAGTCTCCTACGAGCAGTACTTC.

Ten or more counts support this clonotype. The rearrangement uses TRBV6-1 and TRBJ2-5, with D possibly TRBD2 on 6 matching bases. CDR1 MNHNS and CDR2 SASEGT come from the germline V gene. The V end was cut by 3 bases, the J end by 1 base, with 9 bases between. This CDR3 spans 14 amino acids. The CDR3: CASSDWDFQETQYF. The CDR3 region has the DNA TGTGCCAGCAGTGACTGGGACTTCCAAGAGACCCAGTACTTC.

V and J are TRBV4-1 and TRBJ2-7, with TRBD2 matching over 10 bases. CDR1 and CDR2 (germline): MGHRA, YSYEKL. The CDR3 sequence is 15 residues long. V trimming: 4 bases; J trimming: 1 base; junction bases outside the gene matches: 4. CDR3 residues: CASSRGGLASYEQYF. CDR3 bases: TGCGCCAGCAGCCGGGGGGGACTAGCGTCCTACGAGCAGTACTTC.

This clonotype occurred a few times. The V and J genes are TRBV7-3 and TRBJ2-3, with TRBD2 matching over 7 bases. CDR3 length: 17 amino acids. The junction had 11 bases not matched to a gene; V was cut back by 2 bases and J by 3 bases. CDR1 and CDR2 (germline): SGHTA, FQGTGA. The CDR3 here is CASSLSTGTTSTDTQYF. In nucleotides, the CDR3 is TGTGCCAGCAGCTTATCCACCGGGACTACCTCGACAGATACGCAGTATTTT.

The CDR3 DNA reads as TGTGCCAGCAGTGAATATGACGGGACAGCGGTGGCTTTCTTT. Translating it yields CASSEYDGTAVAFF. The genes are TRBV25-1 and TRBJ1-1, with 7 bases lining up with TRBD1. Trimming took 0 bases from V and 11 from J; bases not matched to a gene: 9. Per germline, CDR1 MGHDK and CDR2 SYGVNS. This CDR3 is built from 14 residues.

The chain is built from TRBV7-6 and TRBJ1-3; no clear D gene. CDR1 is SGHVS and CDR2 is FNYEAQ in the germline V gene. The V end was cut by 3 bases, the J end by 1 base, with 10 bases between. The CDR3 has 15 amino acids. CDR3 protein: CASSLQAQSGNTIYF. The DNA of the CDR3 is TGTGCCAGCAGCTTGCAGGCACAGTCTGGAAACACCATATATTTT.

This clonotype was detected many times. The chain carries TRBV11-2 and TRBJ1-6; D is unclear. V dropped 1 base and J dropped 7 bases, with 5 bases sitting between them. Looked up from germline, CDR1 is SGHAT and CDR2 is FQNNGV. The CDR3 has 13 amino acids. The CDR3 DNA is TGTGCCAGCAGCTTAGGTCAGAATTCACCCCTCCACTTT. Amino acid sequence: CASSLGQNSPLHF.

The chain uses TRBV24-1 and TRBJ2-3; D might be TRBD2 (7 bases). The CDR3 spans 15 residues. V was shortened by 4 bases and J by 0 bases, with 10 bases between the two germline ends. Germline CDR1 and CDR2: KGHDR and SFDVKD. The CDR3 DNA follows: TGTGCCACCAGTGAGGGGGGGCCAAGCACAGATACGCAGTATTTT. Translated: CATSEGGPSTDTQYF.

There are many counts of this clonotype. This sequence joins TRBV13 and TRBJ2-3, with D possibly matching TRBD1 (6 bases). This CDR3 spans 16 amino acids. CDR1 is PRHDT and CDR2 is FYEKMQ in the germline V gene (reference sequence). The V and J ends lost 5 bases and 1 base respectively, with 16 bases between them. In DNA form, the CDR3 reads TGTGCCAGCAGCGCCCGGACTGGGGGCGGCACAGATACGCAGTATTTT. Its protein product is CASSARTGGGTDTQYF. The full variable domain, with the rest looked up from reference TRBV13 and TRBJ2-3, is AAGVIQSPRHLIKEKRETATLKCYPIPRHDTVYWYQQGPGQDPQFLISFYEKMQSDKGSIPDRFSAQQFSDYHSELNMSSLELGDSALYFCASSARTGGGTDTQYFGPGTRLTVL.

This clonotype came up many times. CDR3 region: CASRPGGNTEAFF. For the CDR3, the DNA is TGTGCCAGCAGACCAGGGGGAAACACTGAAGCTTTCTTT. This chain joins TRBV28 and TRBJ1-1; TRBD1 matches 7 bases. Germline CDR1 reads MDHEN; CDR2 reads SYDVKM. J was trimmed by 2 bases and V by 6 bases; bases with no gene match: 3. This CDR3 spans 13 amino acids.

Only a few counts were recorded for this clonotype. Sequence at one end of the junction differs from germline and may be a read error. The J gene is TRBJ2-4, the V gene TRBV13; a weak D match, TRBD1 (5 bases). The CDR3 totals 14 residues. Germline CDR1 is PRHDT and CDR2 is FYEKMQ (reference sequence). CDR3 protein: CASSIGHGQNIQYF. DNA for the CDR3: TGTGCCAGCAGCATAGGACACGGCCAAAACATTCAGTACTTC.